This passage covers 26 T cell receptor beta chains from one sample sequenced in a study of glioma-infiltrating T cells after dendritic cell vaccination. Clones were sequenced by immunoSEQ multiplex PCR, and TCRdb holds only the in-frame ones, with some missing. The sample gives nearly 85,000 clones, 80% to 90% of which show up once; 3.2% is in the top ten. The sample here was blood, taken before dendritic cell vaccination. All receptors derive from a human donor with glioblastoma.

V and J are TRBV30 and TRBJ1-6, with D possibly TRBD1 on 5 matching bases. Germline CDR1 and CDR2: GTSNPN and SVGIG (reference sequence). Deletions cut 5 bases from V and 7 bases from J, with 18 bases between. CDR3 size: 15 residues. This CDR3 is CAWGGWGTGNSPLHF. The CDR3 DNA reads as TGTGCCTGGGGAGGTTGGGGGACTGGGAATTCACCCCTCCACTTT.

V gene TRBV5-1 combines with J gene TRBJ1-4; 7 nucleotides agree with TRBD1. V trimming: 1 base; J trimming: 3 bases; junction bases outside the gene matches: 3. The CDR3 has 15 residues. Per germline, CDR1 SGHRS and CDR2 YFSETQ. CDR3 residues: CASSLLTGSNEKLFF. In nucleotides, the CDR3 is TGCGCCAGCAGCTTGTTGACAGGGTCTAATGAAAAACTGTTTTTT.

This clone occurred a few times. This rearrangement joins TRBV19 to TRBJ1-4, with 8 bases that match TRBD1. Germline V gene lookup returns CDR1 LNHDA and CDR2 SQIVND (reference sequence). V was pared by 5 bases and J by 7 bases, with 9 bases of the junction left unmatched. This CDR3 spans 15 amino acids. CDR3 DNA sequence: TGTGCCAGTAGTCCCCGGACAGGGAGGACTGAAAAACTGTTTTTT. Its protein product is CASSPRTGRTEKLFF.

The rearrangement uses TRBV5-6 and TRBJ1-6, with TRBD1 as a possible D gene (5 bases). The ends were cut back, 1 base at V and 4 bases at J, with 12 bases in the middle. Germline CDR1 and CDR2: SGHDT and YYEEEE. The CDR3 is 16 residues long. The CDR3 protein is CASSLNVGRYNSPLHF. The CDR3 DNA reads as TGTGCCAGCAGCTTGAATGTGGGGCGGTATAATTCACCCCTCCACTTT. The full variable domain, completed using reference TRBV5-6 and TRBJ1-6, is DAGVTQSPTHLIKTRGQQVTLRCSPKSGHDTVSWYQQALGQGPQFIFQYYEEEERQRGNFPDRFSGHQFPNYSSELNVNALLLGDSALYLCASSLNVGRYNSPLHFGNGTRLTVT.

Here the CDR3 reads CASSLAEYYEQYF. The CDR3 nucleotides are TGTGCCAGCAGCTTAGCGGAGTACTACGAGCAGTACTTC. The rearrangement links TRBV11-2 to TRBJ2-7, with D hard to call. V was trimmed by 1 base and J by 3 bases, leaving 7 bases between them. Germline assignment: CDR1 SGHAT and CDR2 FQNNGV. CDR3 size: 13 residues.

The chain recombines TRBV2 with TRBJ2-5; TRBD2 matches 10 bases. The germline V gene encodes CDR1 SNHLY and CDR2 FYNNEI. This CDR3 contains 16 residues. Trimming removed 6 bases from V and 1 base from J; junction bases left unmatched: 8. The CDR3 loop is CASRTLAGGRQETQYF. The CDR3 DNA follows: TGTGCCAGCAGAACCTTAGCGGGAGGACGCCAAGAGACCCAGTACTTC.

The chain uses TRBV9 and TRBJ1-3; possibly TRBD1 for D (6 bases). Trimming took off 4 bases at V and 0 bases at J, with 17 bases between the two ends. Germline V gives CDR1 SGDLS, CDR2 YYNGEE. The length of the CDR3 is 17 residues. CDR3 in amino acids: CASSPTPGGASGNTIYF. The CDR3 DNA is TGTGCCAGCAGCCCCACCCCCGGGGGGGCCTCTGGAAACACCATATATTTT.

V and J are TRBV2 and TRBJ2-5; TRBD2 aligns across 8 bases. CDR3 length: 15 residues. V lost 10 bases and J lost 1; bases outside the gene matches: 11. Germline CDR1 SNHLY, CDR2 FYNNEI. CDR3 DNA: TGTGCCACCCTTCCTCGAAGCGGGAGCCAAGAGACCCAGTACTTC. It encodes CATLPRSGSQETQYF.

The chain uses TRBV5-1 and TRBJ2-1; D perhaps matches TRBD2 (6 bases). Germline V lookup: CDR1 SGHRS, CDR2 YFSETQ. This CDR3 is 14 amino acids long. V lost 6 bases, J lost 0 bases, and 10 bases lay in between. CDR3 loop: CASTPAGSYNEQFF. In DNA form, the CDR3 reads TGCGCCAGCACCCCAGCGGGCTCCTACAATGAGCAGTTCTTC.

The chain joins TRBV5-1 to TRBJ2-2; a possible D gene is TRBD2 (5 bases). The CDR3 covers 17 residues. Germline V gene data show CDR1 as SGHRS and CDR2 as YFSETQ. V lost 4 bases and J 4 bases, leaving 20 bases between the germline ends. CDR3 sequence: CASSVPDYRKGTGELFF. CDR3 nucleotide sequence: TGCGCCAGCAGCGTCCCCGACTATCGAAAGGGCACCGGGGAGCTGTTTTTT.

The V and J genes are TRBV14 and TRBJ2-7, with 7 bases fitting TRBD1. V dropped 4 bases and J dropped 4; count of bases not matched to a gene: 7. This CDR3 region has 14 residues. From germline, CDR1 is SGHDN and CDR2 FVKESK. CDR3 sequence (DNA): TGTGCCAGCAGCCTGCGACAGGGACGATACGAGCAGTACTTC. Protein sequence: CASSLRQGRYEQYF.

The gene calls are TRBV18 and TRBJ2-2, with D hard to call. The V end was cut by 3 bases, the J end by 1 base, with 6 bases between. CDR1 KGHSH and CDR2 LQKENI come from the germline V gene. CDR3 length equals 14 residues. CDR3 residues: CASSPPGNTGELFF. CDR3 in DNA: TGTGCCAGCTCACCGCCAGGGAACACCGGGGAGCTGTTTTTT.

This clone is a singleton in its sample. This rearrangement joins TRBV2 to TRBJ1-5; weak D call: TRBD1 (5 bases). This CDR3 is 14 amino acids long. Trimming removed 1 base at V and 5 bases at J, with 9 bases between. From germline, CDR1 is SNHLY and CDR2 FYNNEI. CDR3 region: CASSEEQGHQPQHF. The CDR3 DNA is TGTGCCAGCAGTGAAGAGCAGGGTCATCAGCCCCAGCATTTT.

The chain has TRBV10-3 and TRBJ2-1; 7 bases map to TRBD1. Germline loops: CDR1 ENHRY, CDR2 SYGVKD. V lost 3 bases to trimming and J lost 0 bases; unmatched junction nucleotides: 8. The CDR3 is made up of 17 amino acids. CDR3 region: CAISDNKGQSSYNEQFF. CDR3 bases: TGTGCCATCAGTGATAACAAGGGACAGAGCTCCTACAATGAGCAGTTCTTC.

J is TRBJ1-1 and V is TRBV19, with 8 nucleotides matching TRBD1. This CDR3 is 16 amino acids long. V shed 10 bases and J 11 bases; nucleotides not matched to a gene: 24. Per germline, CDR1 LNHDA and CDR2 SQIVND (reference sequence). The CDR3 DNA reads as TGTGCCATTTTTCCACCCCCCGGACAGGGAAGGGACCGTGCTTTCTTT. Protein: CAIFPPPGQGRDRAFF.

The J gene is TRBJ2-5, the V gene TRBV11-2, with 8 bases matching TRBD2. Germline V gene lookup returns CDR1 SGHAT and CDR2 FQNNGV. With 0 bases clipped from V and 2 bases from J, the junction kept 2 bases outside the gene matches. The CDR3 sequence is 15 residues long. The CDR3 DNA is TGTGCCAGCAGCTTAGAACTAGCGGTTCAAGAGACCCAGTACTTC. Translation: CASSLELAVQETQYF.

The chain joins TRBV2 to TRBJ1-1; TRBD1 aligns across 10 bases. V gave up 1 base and J gave up 11 bases; unmatched junction bases: 1. The CDR3 has 12 residues. Germline V CDR1 and CDR2: SNHLY, FYNNEI. The CDR3 region is CASSEGQGAAFF. DNA for the CDR3: TGTGCCAGCAGTGAAGGACAGGGGGCGGCTTTCTTT.

The chain is built from TRBV2 and TRBJ1-1, with D unclear. The CDR3 totals 13 residues. V lost 6 bases and J 1 base, leaving 9 bases between the germline ends. Germline V gives CDR1 SNHLY, CDR2 FYNNEI. The CDR3 DNA reads TGTGCCAGCAGGGGCCGGCCGAACACTGAAGCTTTCTTT. Translation: CASRGRPNTEAFF.

The genes are TRBV5-1 and TRBJ1-4; D may be TRBD1 (6 bases). The germline gives CDR1 SGHRS, CDR2 YFSETQ. Trimming stripped 5 bases from V and 4 bases from J, with 12 bases between. The CDR3 is 14 residues long. This chain's CDR3 is CASRSTRGNEKLFF. The CDR3 DNA reads TGCGCCAGCAGGTCGACCAGGGGTAATGAAAAACTGTTTTTT. Using reference TRBV5-1 and TRBJ1-4 for the parts outside the CDR3, the full variable domain is KAGVTQTPRYLIKTRGQQVTLSCSPISGHRSVSWYQQTPGQGLQFLFEYFSETQRNKGNFPGRFSGRQFSNSRSEMNVSTLELGDSALYLCASRSTRGNEKLFFGSGTQLSVL.

The gene calls are TRBV6-1 and TRBJ1-2, with D unresolved. Trimming took 1 base from V and 8 from J, leaving 8 bases between them. The germline gives CDR1 MNHNS, CDR2 SASEGT. The CDR3 contains 12 residues. CDR3 amino acids: CASSEDSSGYTF. The CDR3, as DNA: TGTGCCAGCAGTGAAGACAGTTCGGGCTACACCTTC.

V gene TRBV6-5 combines with J gene TRBJ1-1, with 7 bases lining up with TRBD1. J lost 3 bases, V lost 6 bases, and 10 bases had no gene match. The CDR3 runs 15 residues. In germline, CDR1 is MNHEY, CDR2 SVGAGI. The CDR3: CASRTGRRDHTEAFF. In nucleotides, the CDR3 is TGTGCCAGCAGGACAGGGCGTCGAGACCACACTGAAGCTTTCTTT.

The gene calls are TRBV7-6 and TRBJ2-5, with D perhaps matching TRBD2 (6 bases). The germline CDR1 and CDR2 sequences are SGHVS and FNYEAQ. The V gene lost 1 base and the J gene lost 4 bases, with 10 bases spanning the gap. The CDR3 covers 14 residues. As DNA, the CDR3 is TGTGCCAGCAGCTTAGTGGGGGGTGGAGAGACCCAGTACTTC. As protein: CASSLVGGGETQYF.

The J gene is TRBJ2-7, the V gene TRBV7-2, with TRBD2 matching 10 bases. Unmatched junction bases numbered 9, after V lost 4 bases and J lost 3 bases. Germline assignment: CDR1 SGHTA and CDR2 FQGNSA. This CDR3 is built from 16 residues. The CDR3 DNA is TGTGCCAGCAGCTCCCTTACTAGCGGGAATGTCTACGAGCAGTACTTC. Translation: CASSSLTSGNVYEQYF.

The chain combines TRBV29-1 with TRBJ1-1; D remains unclear. CDR1 and CDR2 from the germline V gene are SQVTM and ANQGSEA. This CDR3 is 15 amino acids long. V was trimmed by 4 bases and J by 0 bases, leaving 15 bases between them. The CDR3 DNA reads TGCAGCGTTGGAGGGCACACATTATTGAACACTGAAGCTTTCTTT. Translation: CSVGGHTLLNTEAFF.

The V and J genes are TRBV5-6 and TRBJ2-5, with 7 bases identical to TRBD1. V shed 2 bases, J shed 1 base, and the junction held 2 bases outside the gene matches. CDR1 and CDR2 from the germline V gene are SGHDT and YYEEEE. The CDR3 sequence is 14 residues long. The CDR3 DNA sequence: TGTGCCAGCAGCTTCGGGACAGCCCAAGAGACCCAGTACTTC. As protein: CASSFGTAQETQYF.

The gene calls are TRBV9 and TRBJ1-6; 9 positions agree with TRBD1. Germline trimming cut 4 bases from V and 7 bases from J; bases unmatched to any gene: 6. Germline V gives CDR1 SGDLS, CDR2 YYNGEE. CDR3 length: 15 amino acids. The CDR3: CASSPRGTGNSPLHF. In DNA, the CDR3 is TGTGCCAGCAGCCCCCGGGGGACAGGGAATTCACCCCTCCACTTT. Filled out from reference TRBV9 and TRBJ1-6, the complete variable domain reads DSGVTQTPKHLITATGQRVTLRCSPRSGDLSVYWYQQSLDQGLQFLIQYYNGEERAKGNILERFSAQQFPDLHSELNLSSLELGDSALYFCASSPRGTGNSPLHFGNGTRLTVT.